A selection of T cell receptor beta chains follows, all from one sample in a study of blood T cells in healthy people across ages. One entry per CDR3 protein, called by TCRdb with MiXCR from the 5' RACE reads. The sample contains hundreds of thousands of distinct CDR3 sequences, approximately 30% of which appear only once. The specimen sequenced was blood. The receptors derive from a woman aged 80 or over in good health. Each CDR3 is given with its conserved first and last residue. A D gene is named only where the DNA matches it firmly. Some rows mark clone size as missing; the rest say once, few, many or name a class of expanded clone.

D gene: -; clone size: few; V gene: TRBV20-1; J gene: TRBJ2-5; CDR3 DNA: TGCAGTGCTAGAACAGGGCTCGAGACCCAGTACTTC; CDR3 protein: CSARTGLETQYF
D gene: -; clone size: -; V gene: TRBV20-1; J gene: TRBJ1-5; CDR3 DNA: TGCAGTGCCATCGGGGAGGAGGGGGATTATAGCAATCAGCCCCAGCATTTT; CDR3 protein: CSAIGEEGDYSNQPQHF
D gene: -; clone size: -; V gene: TRBV12-3/TRBV12-4; J gene: TRBJ2-3; CDR3 DNA: TGTGCCAGCAGTGTAGGGAGAGTGGTCGGAGATACGCAGTATTTT; CDR3 protein: CASSVGRVVGDTQYF
D gene: -; clone size: many; V gene: TRBV20-1; J gene: TRBJ2-7; CDR3 DNA: TGCAGTGTCAGGGGATACGGGGGGAACTCCTACGAGCAGTACTTC; CDR3 protein: CSVRGYGGNSYEQYF
D gene: TRBD1; clone size: -; V gene: TRBV27; J gene: TRBJ2-2; CDR3 DNA: TGTGCCGGCAGTGACGACAGGGGGCACACCGGGGAGCGGTTTTTT; CDR3 protein: CAGSDDRGHTGERFF
D gene: -; clone size: many; V gene: TRBV20-1; J gene: TRBJ2-7; CDR3 DNA: TGCAGTGCTAGGGGTTGGGCATACTCCTACGAGCAGTACTTC; CDR3 protein: CSARGWAYSYEQYF
D gene: TRBD1; clone size: -; V gene: TRBV6-6; J gene: TRBJ1-1; CDR3 DNA: TGTGCCAGCAGTTATACAGGGGGGGAGACTGAAGCTTTCTTT; CDR3 protein: CASSYTGGETEAFF
D gene: -; clone size: many; V gene: TRBV7-9; J gene: TRBJ2-7; CDR3 DNA: TGTGCCAGCAGCCCCCGAGGGAACTACGAGCAGTACTTC; CDR3 protein: CASSPRGNYEQYF
D gene: -; clone size: -; V gene: TRBV6-1; J gene: TRBJ1-5; CDR3 DNA: TGTGCCAGCAAATGGGACAATCAGCCCCAGCATTTT; CDR3 protein: CASKWDNQPQHF
D gene: TRBD1; clone size: many; V gene: TRBV6-5; J gene: TRBJ2-6; CDR3 DNA: TGTGCCAGCAGTCAGGGGGCCGGGGCCAACGTCCTGACTTTC; CDR3 protein: CASSQGAGANVLTF
D gene: -; clone size: many; V gene: TRBV6-2/TRBV6-3; J gene: TRBJ1-5; CDR3 DNA: TGTGCCAGCAGTTACGCGTCGGAAGGTCAGCCCCAGCATTTT; CDR3 protein: CASSYASEGQPQHF
D gene: -; clone size: many; V gene: TRBV6-2/TRBV6-3; J gene: TRBJ1-2; CDR3 DNA: TGTGCCAGCAGTTATCTCCAGGACCTCTATGGCTACACCTTC; CDR3 protein: CASSYLQDLYGYTF
D gene: -; clone size: few; V gene: TRBV5-4; J gene: TRBJ2-5; CDR3 DNA: TGTGCCAGCACCCGATCCATCGGAGAGACCCAGTACTTC; CDR3 protein: CASTRSIGETQYF
D gene: -; clone size: -; V gene: TRBV19; J gene: TRBJ1-2; CDR3 DNA: TGTGCCAGTACACCTGGCCTTTTGGACTATGGCTACACCTTC; CDR3 protein: CASTPGLLDYGYTF
D gene: -; clone size: many; V gene: TRBV9; J gene: TRBJ1-4; CDR3 DNA: TGTGCCAGCAGCGTAAACGCCGGCGAGGGCGAAAAACTGTTTTTT; CDR3 protein: CASSVNAGEGEKLFF
D gene: TRBD1; clone size: many; V gene: TRBV18; J gene: TRBJ1-2; CDR3 DNA: TGTGCCAGCTCACCAAGTGCGGGACAGGTGGTTGGCTACACCTTC; CDR3 protein: CASSPSAGQVVGYTF
D gene: TRBD1; clone size: many; V gene: TRBV27; J gene: TRBJ2-1; CDR3 DNA: TGTGCCAGCAGGAATACAGGGGCCCATGAGCAGTTCTTC; CDR3 protein: CASRNTGAHEQFF
D gene: -; clone size: few; V gene: TRBV6-1; J gene: TRBJ2-1; CDR3 DNA: TGTGCCAGCAGGGAACCTTTTGGGTTGCCAAACAATGAGCAGTTCTTC; CDR3 protein: CASREPFGLPNNEQFF